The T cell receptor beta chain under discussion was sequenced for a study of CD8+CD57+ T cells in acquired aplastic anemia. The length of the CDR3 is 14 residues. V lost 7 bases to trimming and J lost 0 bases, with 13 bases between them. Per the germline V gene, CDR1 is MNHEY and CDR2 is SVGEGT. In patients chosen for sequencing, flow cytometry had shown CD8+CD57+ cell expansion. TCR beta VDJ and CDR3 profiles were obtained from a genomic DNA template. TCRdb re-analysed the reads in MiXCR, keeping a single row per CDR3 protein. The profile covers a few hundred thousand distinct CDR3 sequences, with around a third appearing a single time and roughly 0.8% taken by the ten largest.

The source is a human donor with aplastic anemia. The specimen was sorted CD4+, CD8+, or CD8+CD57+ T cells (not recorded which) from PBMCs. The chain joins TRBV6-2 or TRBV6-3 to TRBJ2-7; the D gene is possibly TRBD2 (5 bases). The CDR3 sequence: CASNERLSSYEQYF. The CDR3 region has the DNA TGTGCCAGCAACGAGCGGCTGAGCTCCTACGAGCAGTACTTC.